Listed here are 10 T cell receptor beta chains from one sample, sequenced in a study of T-cell reconstitution after alpha-beta-depleted transplantation in children. A library of TCRbeta sequences, prepared with unique molecular identifiers, was generated. TCRdb processed the PCR reads anew with MiXCR; each CDR3 protein has one entry. The table has about 370,000 distinct CDR3 sequences, about 20% seen once. The source material was PBMCs from the stem cell graft donor, sampled from the stem cell graft. These receptors were collected from a human donor who donated a stem cell graft to a child with acute myeloid leukemia.

The gene calls are TRBV5-5 and TRBJ2-1, with TRBD1 as a possible D gene (6 bases). V lost 2 bases and J 3 bases, leaving 9 bases between the germline ends. This CDR3 spans 14 amino acids. Germline V CDR1 and CDR2: SGHKS, YYEKEE (reference sequence). CDR3 amino acids: CASSLKGVYNEQFF. CDR3 DNA: TGTGCCAGCAGCTTAAAGGGGGTCTACAATGAGCAGTTCTTC.

As regards this clonotype: This may stem from a read error, because a much larger clone lies one nucleotide away. The rearrangement uses TRBV27 and TRBJ2-1; no clear D. The CDR3 extends over 13 amino acids. Germline V gene lookup returns CDR1 MNHEY and CDR2 SMNVEV (reference sequence). Deletions cut 5 bases from V and 6 bases from J, with 11 bases between. The CDR3 DNA reads as TGTGCCAGCAGTCCGCTGACCTGCAATGAGCAGTTCTTC. Translated: CASSPLTCNEQFF.

In this sample, this clonotype turned up a few times. V usage is TRBV12-3 or TRBV12-4 and J usage is TRBJ2-1; D possibly uses TRBD1 or TRBD2 (5 bases each). V lost 10 bases and J lost 4, with 17 bases in between. This CDR3 region has 14 residues. The CDR3: CATRPGGGYNEQFF. CDR3 sequence (DNA): TGTGCCACCCGTCCCGGTGGGGGATACAATGAGCAGTTCTTC.

This clonotype was recorded only once. This chain uses TRBV7-8 with TRBJ1-5, with a weak D call TRBD1 (5 bases). CDR1 SGHVS and CDR2 FQNEAQ come from the germline V gene. Trimming cost V 0 bases and J 0 bases, with 9 bases left between them. CDR3 length: 16 residues. The CDR3 DNA reads as TGTGCCAGCAGCTTAGCTTGGACAAATAGCAATCAGCCCCAGCATTTT. The encoded protein is CASSLAWTNSNQPQHF.

Only a few counts were recorded for this clonotype. The chain joins TRBV28 to TRBJ1-1, with 8 bases lining up with TRBD1. J gave up 5 bases and V 5 bases, and 13 bases lay outside the gene matches. The CDR3 totals 16 residues. Per the germline V gene, CDR1 is MDHEN and CDR2 is SYDVKM. For the CDR3, the DNA is TGTGCCAGCAGTCTCAATACTCAGGGGGCAAGGACTGAAGCTTTCTTT. Translated, it gives CASSLNTQGARTEAFF. The full variable domain, with the rest looked up from reference TRBV28 and TRBJ1-1, is DVKVTQSSRYLVKRTGEKVFLECVQDMDHENMFWYRQDPGLGLRLIYFSYDVKMKEKGDIPEGYSVSREKKERFSLILESASTNQTSMYLCASSLNTQGARTEAFFGQGTRLTVV.

The DNA of the CDR3 is TGTGCCAGCAGTGAGATTCCGGGACAGGGCAACACCGGGGAGCTGTTTTTT. Its protein is CASSEIPGQGNTGELFF. This chain connects TRBV25-1 to TRBJ2-2, with 9 bases that match TRBD1. The CDR3 extends over 17 amino acids. Germline V gene lookup returns CDR1 MGHDK and CDR2 SYGVNS. V shed 3 bases and J 2 bases; nucleotides not matched to a gene: 7.

The sample holds a few counts of this clonotype. The chain couples TRBV20-1 to TRBJ1-5; the D gene is possibly TRBD1 (6 bases). The germline V gene has CDR1 DFQATT and CDR2 SNEGSKA (reference sequence). The ends were cut back, 3 bases at V and 3 bases at J, with 9 bases in the middle. This CDR3 is built from 13 residues. Here the CDR3 reads CSARDSHNQPQHF. The CDR3 DNA is TGCAGTGCTAGGGACAGCCACAATCAGCCCCAGCATTTT.

The table lists this clonotype with many counts. The rearrangement links TRBV11-2 to TRBJ2-1, with 12 positions matching TRBD2. V lost 6 bases and J lost 0; bases outside the gene matches: 9. The CDR3 is made up of 18 amino acids. CDR1 SGHAT and CDR2 FQNNGV come from the germline V gene. In nucleotides, the CDR3 is TGTGCCAGCAGTTATCATTTGACTAGCGGGAGCTCCTACAATGAGCAGTTCTTC. This codes for CASSYHLTSGSSYNEQFF. Supplemented by reference TRBV11-2 and TRBJ2-1, the full variable domain reads EAGVAQSPRYKIIEKRQSVAFWCNPISGHATLYWYQQILGQGPKLLIQFQNNGVVDDSQLPKDRFSAERLKGVDSTLKIQPAKLEDSAVYLCASSYHLTSGSSYNEQFFGPGTRLTVL.

This clonotype was recorded a few times. The CDR3 loop reads CASRQGWGLYEQYF. For the CDR3, the DNA is TGTGCCAGCAGACAGGGCTGGGGACTTTACGAGCAGTACTTC. The chain recombines TRBV6-2 or TRBV6-3 with TRBJ2-7; the D gene could be TRBD1 or TRBD2 (6 bases each). CDR3 length: 14 amino acids. The germline gives CDR1 MNHEY, CDR2 SVGEGT. V was cut by 6 bases and J by 4 bases, with 16 bases left in between.

This clonotype was observed a handful of times. V is TRBV20-1 and J is TRBJ2-3; D not resolved. The germline V and J ends were trimmed by 3 bases and 7 bases, with 8 bases remaining between them. This CDR3 spans 11 amino acids. CDR1 and CDR2 from the germline V gene are DFQATT and SNEGSKA (reference sequence). CDR3 amino acids: CSASGAHTQYF. As DNA, the CDR3 is TGCAGTGCTAGTGGTGCACATACGCAGTATTTT.